The 7 T cell receptor beta chains in this list originate from one sample, sequenced in a study of read filtering for tumor transcriptome and immune sequencing. Molecular barcoded adaptors covering alpha/delta and beta/gamma chains were used on approximately 440 ng RNA. TCRdb reprocessed the reads via MiXCR and lists one record per CDR3 protein. The table has fewer than 45,000 distinct CDR3 sequences, around an eighth seen once. Material for sequencing was a population of CD138-negative cells sorted from bone marrow. The receptors here all came from a donor at least 40 years old with multiple myeloma.

Details on this clonotype: This may stem from a read error, because a much larger clone lies one nucleotide away. CDR3 amino acids: CASSSGWETQYF. The CDR3 region has the DNA TGTGCCAGCAGCTCAGGCTGGGAGACCCAGTACTTC. The chain recombines TRBV9 with TRBJ2-5, with no clear D. V was trimmed by 4 bases and J by 5 bases, leaving 9 bases between them. The CDR3 length is 12 residues. CDR1 is SGDLS and CDR2 is YYNGEE in the germline V gene.

This clonotype appeared many times. The rearrangement uses TRBV6-4 and TRBJ2-3; possibly TRBD1 for D (6 bases). The CDR3 loop spans 15 amino acids. Looked up from germline, CDR1 is MRHNA and CDR2 is SNTAGT. V lost 3 bases and J 2 bases, leaving 12 bases between the germline ends. The CDR3 DNA follows: TGTGCCAGCAGTGAAGGGGGAGAGGCCACAGATACGCAGTATTTT. This gives the protein CASSEGGEATDTQYF.

This clonotype was counted ten times or more. The genes are TRBV14 and TRBJ2-1, with TRBD2 matching over 12 bases. After removal of 5 bases from V and 6 bases from J, the junction contained 5 bases not matched to a gene. CDR3 length: 15 amino acids. Germline-derived CDR1 and CDR2 are SGHDN and FVKESK. As DNA, the CDR3 is TGTGCCAGCAGCACCCTAGCGGGAGGGTTCAATGAGCAGTTCTTC. This sequence encodes CASSTLAGGFNEQFF.

This clonotype has ten or more counts. The chain employs TRBV19 and TRBJ1-5; tentative D call: TRBD1 (5 bases). Trimming took off 3 bases at V and 5 bases at J, with 20 bases between the two ends. Germline CDR1 is LNHDA and CDR2 is SQIVND (reference sequence). The CDR3 sequence is 17 residues long. The CDR3 reads CASSISMTEGAHQPQHF. As DNA, the CDR3 is TGTGCCAGTAGTATCTCTATGACAGAAGGGGCTCATCAGCCCCAGCATTTT.

This clonotype was seen at least ten times. The rearrangement links TRBV6-2 or TRBV6-3 to TRBJ2-5; 7 bases match TRBD1. Germline V gene lookup returns CDR1 MNHEY and CDR2 SVGEGT. This CDR3 is 12 amino acids long. Unmatched junction bases numbered 2, after V lost 5 bases and J lost 5 bases. CDR3 region: CASSQTGETQYF. The CDR3 region has the DNA TGTGCCAGCAGTCAGACAGGGGAGACCCAGTACTTC.

This clonotype has a count of ten or more. This chain joins TRBV28 and TRBJ1-5; TRBD1 matches 9 bases. The CDR3 has 15 amino acids. Germline loops: CDR1 MDHEN, CDR2 SYDVKM. Losses at the gene ends were 3 bases for V and 6 bases for J; bases not matched to a gene: 6. Here the CDR3 reads CASSFLTGGIQPQHF. CDR3 bases: TGTGCCAGCAGTTTCTTGACAGGGGGAATTCAGCCCCAGCATTTT.

In its sample, this clonotype was seen many times. V is TRBV5-1 and J is TRBJ2-3; D perhaps matches TRBD1 (6 bases). This CDR3 region has 15 residues. V was shortened by 4 bases and J by 4 bases, with 16 bases between the two germline ends. Germline V lookup: CDR1 SGHRS, CDR2 YFSETQ. The DNA of the CDR3 is TGCGCCAGCAGCGCCCGGACAGATTTTGCAGATACGCAGTATTTT. It yields the protein CASSARTDFADTQYF.